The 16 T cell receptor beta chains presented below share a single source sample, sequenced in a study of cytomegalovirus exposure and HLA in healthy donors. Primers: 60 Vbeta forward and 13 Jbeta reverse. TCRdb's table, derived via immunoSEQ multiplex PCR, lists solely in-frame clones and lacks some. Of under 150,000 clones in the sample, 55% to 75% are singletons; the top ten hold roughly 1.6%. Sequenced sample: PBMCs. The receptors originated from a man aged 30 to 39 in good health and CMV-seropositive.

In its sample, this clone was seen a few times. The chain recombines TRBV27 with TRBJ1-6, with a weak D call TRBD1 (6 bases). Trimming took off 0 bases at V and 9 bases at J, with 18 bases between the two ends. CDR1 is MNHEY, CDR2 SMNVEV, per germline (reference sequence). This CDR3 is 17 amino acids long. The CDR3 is CASSLSLVAGAGSPLHF. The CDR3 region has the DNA TGTGCCAGCAGTTTATCACTAGTGGCAGGGGCAGGTTCACCCCTCCACTTT.

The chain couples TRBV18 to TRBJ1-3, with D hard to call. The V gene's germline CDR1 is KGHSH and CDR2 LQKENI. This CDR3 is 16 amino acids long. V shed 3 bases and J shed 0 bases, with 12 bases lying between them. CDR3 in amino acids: CASSPSSRSSGNTIYF. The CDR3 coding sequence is TGTGCCAGCTCACCTTCCAGCCGGAGCTCTGGAAACACCATATATTTT.

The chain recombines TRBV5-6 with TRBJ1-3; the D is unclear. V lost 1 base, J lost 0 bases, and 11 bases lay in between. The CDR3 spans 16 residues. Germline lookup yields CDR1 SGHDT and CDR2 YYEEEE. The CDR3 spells CASSLRTTFSGNTIYF. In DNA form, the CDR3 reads TGTGCCAGCAGCTTGAGAACAACATTCTCTGGAAACACCATATATTTT.

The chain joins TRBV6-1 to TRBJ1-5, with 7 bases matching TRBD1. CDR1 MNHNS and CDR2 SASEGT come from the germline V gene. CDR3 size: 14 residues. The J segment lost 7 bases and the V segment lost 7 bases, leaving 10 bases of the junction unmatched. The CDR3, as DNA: TGTGCCAGCATTCCTGGACAGGCTTGGCAGCCCCAGCATTTT. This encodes CASIPGQAWQPQHF.

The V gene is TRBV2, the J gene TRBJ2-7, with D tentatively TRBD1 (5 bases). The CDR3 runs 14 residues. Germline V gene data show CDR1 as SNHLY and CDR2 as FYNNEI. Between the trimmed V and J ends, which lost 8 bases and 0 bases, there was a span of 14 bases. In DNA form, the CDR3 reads TGTGCCAGCTGGCGATCAGGGCTCTCCTACGAGCAGTACTTC. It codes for CASWRSGLSYEQYF. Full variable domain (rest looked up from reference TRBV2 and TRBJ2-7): EPEVTQTPSHQVTQMGQEVILRCVPISNHLYFYWYRQILGQKVEFLVSFYNNEISEKSEIFDDQFSVERPDGSNFTLKIRSTKLEDSAMYFCASWRSGLSYEQYFGPGTRLTVT.

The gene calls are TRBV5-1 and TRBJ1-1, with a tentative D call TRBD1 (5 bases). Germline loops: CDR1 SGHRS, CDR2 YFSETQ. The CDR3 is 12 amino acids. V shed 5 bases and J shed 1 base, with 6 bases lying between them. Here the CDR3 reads CASSGANTEAFF. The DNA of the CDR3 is TGCGCCAGCAGTGGGGCGAACACTGAAGCTTTCTTT.

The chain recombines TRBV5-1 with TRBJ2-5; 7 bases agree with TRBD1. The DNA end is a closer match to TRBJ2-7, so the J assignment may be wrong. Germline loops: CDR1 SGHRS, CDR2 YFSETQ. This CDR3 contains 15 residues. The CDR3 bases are TGCGCCAGCAGCTTCACAGGGGTCCCCTCCTACGAGCAGTACTTC. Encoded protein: CASSFTGVPSYEQYF.

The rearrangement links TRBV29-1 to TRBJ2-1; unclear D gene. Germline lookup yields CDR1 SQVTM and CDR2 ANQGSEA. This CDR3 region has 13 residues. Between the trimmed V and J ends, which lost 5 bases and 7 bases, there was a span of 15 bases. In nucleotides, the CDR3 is TGCAGCGTTCTTAGCCAGCAGAGAAATGAGCAGTTCTTC. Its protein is CSVLSQQRNEQFF.

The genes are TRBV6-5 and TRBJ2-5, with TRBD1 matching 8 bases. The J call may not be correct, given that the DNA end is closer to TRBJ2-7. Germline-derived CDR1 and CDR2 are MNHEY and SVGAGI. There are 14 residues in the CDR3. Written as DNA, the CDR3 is TGTGCCAGCAGACCCGACAGGGGAACCTACGAGCAGTACTTC. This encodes CASRPDRGTYEQYF.

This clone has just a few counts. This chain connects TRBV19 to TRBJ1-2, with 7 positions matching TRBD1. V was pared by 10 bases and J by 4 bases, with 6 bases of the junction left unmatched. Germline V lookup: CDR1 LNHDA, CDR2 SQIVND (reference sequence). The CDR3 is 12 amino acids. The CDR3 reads CAIQRDSYGYTF. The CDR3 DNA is TGTGCCATTCAACGGGACAGCTATGGCTACACCTTC.

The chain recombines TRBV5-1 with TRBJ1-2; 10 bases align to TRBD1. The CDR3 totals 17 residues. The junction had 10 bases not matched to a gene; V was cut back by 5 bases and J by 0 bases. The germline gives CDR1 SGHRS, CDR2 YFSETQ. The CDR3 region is CASRRTGGGLANYGYTF. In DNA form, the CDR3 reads TGCGCCAGCAGGCGGACAGGGGGAGGATTAGCTAACTATGGCTACACCTTC.

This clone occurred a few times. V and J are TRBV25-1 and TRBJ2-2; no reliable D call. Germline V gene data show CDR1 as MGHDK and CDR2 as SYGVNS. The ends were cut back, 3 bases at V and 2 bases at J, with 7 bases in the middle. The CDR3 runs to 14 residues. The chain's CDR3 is CASSDPVNTGELFF. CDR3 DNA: TGTGCCAGCAGTGACCCTGTAAACACCGGGGAGCTGTTTTTT.

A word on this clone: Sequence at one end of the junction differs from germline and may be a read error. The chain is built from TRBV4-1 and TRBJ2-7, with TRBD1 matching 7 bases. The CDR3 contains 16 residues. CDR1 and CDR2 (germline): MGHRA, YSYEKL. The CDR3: CASSLSTGDMTYEQYF. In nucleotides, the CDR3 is TGCGCCAGTAGCCTCTCAACAGGGGACATGACCTACGAGCAGTACTTC.

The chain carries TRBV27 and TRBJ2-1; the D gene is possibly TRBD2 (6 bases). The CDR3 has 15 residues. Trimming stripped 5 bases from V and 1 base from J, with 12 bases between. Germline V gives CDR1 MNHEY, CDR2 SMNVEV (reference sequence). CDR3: CASSLEGASYNEQFF. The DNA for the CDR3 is TGTGCCAGCAGTCTGGAGGGAGCTTCCTACAATGAGCAGTTCTTC.

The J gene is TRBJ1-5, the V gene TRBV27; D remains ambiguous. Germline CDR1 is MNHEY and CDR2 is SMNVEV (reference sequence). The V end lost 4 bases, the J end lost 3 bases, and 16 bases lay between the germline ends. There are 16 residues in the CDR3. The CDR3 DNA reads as TGTGCCAGCAGTTCCTTGAGGTTCGGAGTCAATCAGCCCCAGCATTTT. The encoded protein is CASSSLRFGVNQPQHF.

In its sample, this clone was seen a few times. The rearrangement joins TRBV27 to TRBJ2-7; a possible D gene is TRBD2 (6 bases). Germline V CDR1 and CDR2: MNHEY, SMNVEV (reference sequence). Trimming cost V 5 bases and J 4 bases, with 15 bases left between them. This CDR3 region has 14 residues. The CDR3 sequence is CASSLWGRSYEQYF. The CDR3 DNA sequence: TGTGCCAGCAGTCTGTGGGGGAGGAGTTACGAGCAGTACTTC.